This T cell receptor beta chain came from a study of T cell changes during pregnancy in multiple sclerosis. CDR1 GTSNPN and CDR2 SVGIG come from the germline V gene (reference sequence). This CDR3 region has 12 residues. The protocol was immunoSEQ multiplex PCR, while the TCRdb copy is restricted to in-frame clones and leaves out a portion. The table lists approximately 20,000 clones, 85% of them singletons, with approximately 7.6% in the top ten. The clonotype originates from a female donor with multiple sclerosis, enrolled in a pregnancy study. The sample in question was CD8+ T cells from peripheral blood mononuclear cells, obtained before pregnancy. The chain uses TRBV30 and TRBJ2-5; unclear D gene. With the DNA end fitting TRBJ2-7 better, the J assignment may be wrong. CDR3 coding DNA: TGTGCCTGGAGTGTCCAGATTAGCGAGCAGTACTTC. Its protein is CAWSVQISEQYF.